This T cell receptor beta chain was obtained from a study of cytomegalovirus exposure and HLA in healthy donors (dated by TCRdb to the late 2010s). A note on the overall study: An earlier analysis of roughly 610 of the donors reported approximately 280 Gb of sequence data and 117 million unique TCR beta sequences obtained from some 200 million T cells. Five DR-DQ haplotypes were treated as single units for association and clustering because of strong linkage in the cohort. A separate validation cohort of 100 to 150 different subjects was used in addition to the approximately 700-subject first cohort. Of the roughly 400 genotyped donors, 65% to 90% were placed in the genetic ancestry cluster associated with self-reported Caucasian donors. The study combined high-throughput TCR immunosequencing, statistical association of individual TCRs with disease status, and machine learning to predict cytomegalovirus infection status. A later genetic analysis took genome-wide SNP genotypes for about three fifths of the roughly 670 donors and used that subset as a discovery cohort. The T cell repertoires of under 700 subjects were profiled by immunosequencing and related to cytomegalovirus serostatus. An earlier analysis of around 640 of the donors used high-throughput TCR beta sequencing to judge whether each TCR beta V gene segment behaved as functional or pseudogenic. Every discovery cohort repertoire had been produced on one sequencing platform. An early release covering about 600 HLA-typed donors comprised about 310 gigabases of sequencing data and around 85 million unique TCR sequences. Across 300 to 500 genotyped donors of the cohort, an average of about 240,000 unique TCR beta nucleotide sequences per donor were sequenced, and roughly 17% of those sequences were non-productive. The number of typed donors differed by locus: about 620-640 for A, B, C, DRB1 and DQB1; 522 for DQA1; approximately 600 for DPA1; and roughly 470 for DPB1. A later analysis re-examined previously published TCR beta repertoires from 600 to 700 donors and added high-resolution HLA genotyping to investigate patterns of TCR occurrence. Rather than using new phenotypic data, the later analysis identified candidate immune exposures from TCR beta sequences and from how often those sequences occurred across donors. Alongside the repertoire data, information on donor age, sex, ethnicity and CMV serostatus was compiled. Both class I and class II loci were covered by HLA typing, at four-digit resolution. The aim of the study was to test whether cataloging public T cell receptors could identify signatures of past pathogen exposure. Summary of the overall study and its limitations: Correlated functional status among segregating V segments might reflect linkage disequilibrium, but an unknown experimental factor could not be ruled out. A later analysis reported that several top co-occurrence clusters appeared linked to parvovirus B19, influenza, CMV and Epstein-Barr virus. HLA typing was unavailable for some donors at each locus, so association tests used only the typed subset. In this cohort, only TCR beta chains were sequenced, and detectable features were limited by the absence of alpha or paired-chain data. Cytomegalovirus status was reported to be diagnosed by the classifier with high specificity and sensitivity in both the original and validation cohorts. In the study, roughly 160 TCR beta chains were listed as associated with cytomegalovirus. In a later analysis, HLA-associated TCR beta chains showed more clonal expansion and lower generation probabilities than non-associated chains that were equally common. A further reported finding was that TCR beta sequences accurately predicted the HLA-A and HLA-B alleles for most subjects in the first cohort. At a false discovery rate of 0.05, a later analysis linked some 17,000 TCR beta sequences to specific HLA alleles. The authors suggested that the approach could potentially be extended to other disease states and immunological phenotypes. According to a later analysis, TCR association rates differed among HLA loci, with DRB1 alleles showing the most associated TCRs and HLA-C alleles showing the fewest. The presence/absence analyses assumed that sequencing depth was roughly uniform across donors, and that assumption may not be true. The sequencing pipeline was judged likely to have produced a cluster of highly shared sequence variants as a technical artifact. Compared with the roughly 700-donor mean, donors in an Asian-associated ancestry cluster had fewer N-insertions in productive TCRs, according to a later genetic analysis. A few of the identified cytomegalovirus-associated TCR beta chains were confirmed in vitro to be specific for cytomegalovirus antigens. An association between a missense DCLRE1C variant and V-gene and J-gene trimming of TCR beta chains was found in a later genetic analysis and replicated in an independent cohort. Most TCR sequences were seen in very few donors, while some public TCRs were found in many individuals. In an earlier analysis of several hundred of the donors, most TCR beta V segments were observed in productive rearrangements about 87% or about 30% of the time, broadly matching IMGT annotations. When HLA alleles, especially DR and DQ, strongly co-occurred, attributing TCR associations to individual alleles was difficult. Fewer than 20 rarely observed V segments, including chromosome 9 orphons, were excluded from the earlier analysis of just under 600 of the donors because counts were too low. Immune exposure information for the cohort was limited to CMV serostatus. A later analysis found that most CMV-associated TCR beta chains appeared HLA-restricted, with HLA associations seemingly driven largely by CMV exposure.

The library was prepared using the immunoSEQ multiplex PCR assay. A mixture of 60 forward primers for TCR Vbeta segments and 13 reverse primers for TCR Jbeta segments was used in the multiplex PCR. The CDR3 region of rearranged TCR beta genes was amplified from genomic DNA by a multiplex PCR assay. Amplified TCR beta libraries were sequenced as 87-base-pair reads on the Illumina HiSeq System. The original methods were these. A later analysis counted 65 million to 90 million unique TCR beta chains across the 550 to 700 repertoires, and some 11 million of these chains were shared by at least two donors. To remove PCR and sequencing errors, raw reads were error-corrected and collapsed into unique sequences using a nearest-neighbor algorithm that merged closely related sequences. V, D and J gene segments were assigned by aligning CDR3 sequences to IMGT reference sequences. Each retained sequence needed at least a six-nucleotide match to both a V gene segment and a J gene segment. Rearrangements were classified as productive when the CDR3 lacked stop codons and remained in frame with V and J, and all other rearrangements were classified as non-productive. Following IMGT convention, CDR3 was defined as the stretch from the second conserved V-encoded cysteine up to the conserved J-encoded phenylalanine. The earlier analysis of about 590 of the donors excluded sequences that lacked an unambiguous match to a single V gene segment. An earlier analysis of some 610 of the donors called V segments functional above 56.7% productive rearrangements and segregating when the between-donor standard deviation exceeded 5%. A statistical classification framework was developed to diagnose cytomegalovirus status using the catalog of TCR beta chain sequences. V and J gene assignment, in a later analysis, came from comparing TCR nucleotide sequences with IMGT/GENE-DB human TR gene sequences. In a later analysis, CDR3 sequences and most-parsimonious VDJ recombination scenarios were assigned using the TCRdist pipeline. A later analysis defined each TCR beta chain by its CDR3 amino acid sequence plus V-gene family, and excluded reads lacking a unique V-gene family. In a later analysis, fewer than 600 highly shared, low-generation-probability nucleotide sequences were removed to address suspected cross-contamination and a sequencing artifact. A later analysis calculated a clonal expansion index for each public chain from normalized within-repertoire ranks of inferred template counts. A later analysis computed generation probabilities with a VDJ recombination model fitted to out-of-frame rearrangements, and checked the results against IGoR. In a later analysis, hypergeometric tests were used to score TCR-TCR, TCR-HLA and TCR-CMV co-occurrence, with a repertoire-size bias correction applied to TCR pairs. To estimate false discovery rates, a later analysis permuted the HLA or CMV assignments 20 times. In a later analysis, co-occurring TCRs were grouped using DBSCAN, and TCRdist sequence similarity was added for clustering within HLA-allele-positive subsets. Repertoires with fewer than 30,000 or more than 120,000 public chains were left out of co-occurrence clustering, as were four to six repertoires with anomalous nucleotide sharing. Not all clones reach the TCRdb copy of this immuneACCESS table, which keeps in-frame sequences only. Checked studies attribute under half of the gap to unresolved V genes and leave the rest unexplained. V and J calls and clone size are given by that table; D and trimming were obtained from the DNA. The table for this sample lists about 130,000 clones; around four fifths of them were counted only once. The ten largest make up roughly 1.1% of the sample.

The cohort consisted of 666 healthy bone marrow donors. At the time of sampling, every cohort member was nominally healthy, though immune exposures that went unrecorded were likely present. The donor tested CMV seronegative and was one of the 352 seronegative cohort members. Each donor provided a peripheral blood sample, and peripheral blood mononuclear cells were used for TCR beta sequencing. Genomic DNA extraction from the blood cell samples was performed with the Qiagen DNeasy Blood Extraction Kit. Concerning this clone itself: Its antigen is unknown. Base quality data are lacking; no much larger clone is found one base away.

Sequenced material: PBMCs. This receptor was obtained from a boy younger than 18 in good health and CMV-seronegative.

The CDR3 region: CASSGVGQGTEQYF. DNA sequence: TGTGCCAGCAGCGGAGTGGGACAGGGGACCGAGCAGTACTTC. The chain uses TRBV11-3 and TRBJ2-7; 10 bases in between match TRBD1. Trimming takes 5 bases off V and 6 bases off J; junction bases not matched to a gene: 7. The germline V gene yields SGHNT for CDR1 and YENEEA for CDR2. From the cysteine through the phenylalanine, the CDR3 covers 14 amino acids. Of all the DNA, just the CDR3 is kept, 42 bases in frame from base 1.